This T cell receptor beta chain appears in the sequencing data of a study of cytomegalovirus exposure and HLA in healthy donors. This PCR relied on a set of 60 Vbeta primers and 13 Jbeta primers. The repertoire was sequenced with immunoSEQ multiplex PCR; TCRdb's copy has only in-frame clones and lacks some. Here the sample spans around 170,000 clones, 70% to 80% being singletons. The V gene lost 7 bases and the J gene lost 2 bases, with 18 bases spanning the gap. This CDR3 is 16 amino acids long. The germline V gene encodes CDR1 MNHNY and CDR2 SVGAGI (reference sequence). This chain links TRBV6-6 with TRBJ2-1; D uncertain. Sequenced sample: PBMCs. The origin of this receptor is a woman in her thirties or forties in good health and CMV-seronegative. CDR3 residues: CASTLGETSTYNEQFF. CDR3 in DNA: TGTGCCAGCACCTTAGGAGAGACTTCCACCTACAATGAGCAGTTCTTC.